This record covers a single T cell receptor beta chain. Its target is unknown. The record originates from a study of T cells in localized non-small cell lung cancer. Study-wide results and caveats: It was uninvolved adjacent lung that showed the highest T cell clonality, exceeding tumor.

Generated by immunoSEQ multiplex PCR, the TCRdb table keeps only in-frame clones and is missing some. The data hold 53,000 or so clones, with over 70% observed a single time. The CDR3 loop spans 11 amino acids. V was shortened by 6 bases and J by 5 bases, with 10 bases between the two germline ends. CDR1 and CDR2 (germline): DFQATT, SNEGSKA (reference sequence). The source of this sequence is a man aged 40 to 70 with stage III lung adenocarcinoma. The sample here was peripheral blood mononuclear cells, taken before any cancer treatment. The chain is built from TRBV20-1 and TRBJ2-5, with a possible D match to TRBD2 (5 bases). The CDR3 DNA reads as TGCAGTGCCGGCAGAGGGGAGACCCAGTACTTC. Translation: CSAGRGETQYF.